The 5 T cell receptor beta chains below come from one sample, sequenced in a study of a mutant IDH1 vaccine in newly diagnosed glioma. Assay: immunoSEQ multiplex PCR; the TCRdb copy retains only in-frame clones and omits some. The sample yields under 90,000 clones, 79% seen once. As to time point: baseline, week 1 (first vaccination visit). Treatment denoted: pre-vaccination baseline after standard-of-care therapy. The input for sequencing was PBMCs, taken from a glioma patient treated with radiotherapy, temozolomide or both. These receptors were taken from a man aged 45-60 years with glioma.

CDR3: CASSSPPGDYGYTF. CDR3 DNA sequence: TGTGCCAGCAGCTCCCCTCCAGGGGACTATGGCTACACCTTC. The rearrangement links TRBV7-8 to TRBJ1-2; D may be TRBD1 (6 bases). This CDR3 region has 14 residues. Germline V gene sequence: CDR1 SGHVS, CDR2 FQNEAQ. V shed 4 bases and J shed 3 bases, with 12 bases lying between them.

The chain combines TRBV29-1 with TRBJ2-7; D gene uncertain. Trimming removed 4 bases from V and 5 bases from J, with 12 bases in between. This CDR3 has 12 amino acids. CDR1 and CDR2 from the germline V gene are SQVTM and ANQGSEA. Here the CDR3 DNA reads TGCAGCGTTGGGAGAGGAAGGGACGAGCAGTACTTC. Protein: CSVGRGRDEQYF.

The J gene is TRBJ1-4, the V gene TRBV5-6, with no clear D. V was shortened by 0 bases and J by 4 bases, with 7 bases between the two germline ends. The CDR3 is 14 residues long. Looked up from germline, CDR1 is SGHDT and CDR2 is YYEEEE. Written as DNA, the CDR3 is TGTGCCAGCAGCTTGGATGCCGGTAATGAAAAACTGTTTTTT. Translation: CASSLDAGNEKLFF.

V is TRBV14 and J is TRBJ2-3; maybe TRBD1 (6 bases). The CDR3 length is 15 residues. Per germline, CDR1 SGHDN and CDR2 FVKESK. V was clipped by 4 bases and J by 5 bases, with 16 bases between them. CDR3: CASSPGLGAIDTQYF. DNA of the CDR3: TGTGCCAGCAGCCCGGGGCTGGGGGCAATAGATACGCAGTATTTT.

The J gene is TRBJ2-3, the V gene TRBV5-4; tentatively, D is TRBD1 (6 bases). This CDR3 is built from 16 residues. V was clipped by 3 bases and J by 0 bases, with 14 bases between them. Germline lookup yields CDR1 SGHNT and CDR2 YYREEE (reference sequence). CDR3 residues: CASSSPGGLSTDTQYF. The CDR3 nucleotides are TGTGCCAGCAGCTCCCCTGGGGGCCTTAGCACAGATACGCAGTATTTT.